These 10 T cell receptor beta chains share one sample of origin, sequenced in a study of T-cell memory formation after mild COVID-19. Each CDR3 protein gets one entry after TCRdb re-called the 5' RACE reads with MiXCR. The sample consists of 550,000 to 700,000 distinct CDR3 sequences, 15% to 20% of them appearing once. The sample comprised PBMCs or a T cell subset sorted from them (not recorded which). These receptors were collected from an adult woman who had mild COVID-19 (a few samples of this study predate the infection). Cell type and time point are not known.

The rearrangement links TRBV5-1 to TRBJ2-5; the match to TRBD1 covers 8 bases. The CDR3 loop spans 14 amino acids. Per germline, CDR1 SGHRS and CDR2 YFSETQ. V lost 3 bases, J lost 3 bases, and 4 bases stayed unmatched. The CDR3 DNA sequence: TGCGCCAGCAGCTCGGACAGGGTGGAAGAGACCCAGTACTTC. Protein: CASSSDRVEETQYF.

This clonotype occurred a few times. The chain combines TRBV7-8 with TRBJ2-3; 8 bases line up with TRBD2. The V gene end was trimmed by 8 bases and the J gene end by 5 bases; junction bases not matched to a gene: 3. Germline loops: CDR1 SGHVS, CDR2 FQNEAQ. This CDR3 contains 12 residues. The CDR3 DNA reads TGTGCCAGCCGCGGGGGGTTAGATACGCAGTATTTT. Residues: CASRGGLDTQYF.

The chain is built from TRBV5-8 and TRBJ1-2; weak D call: TRBD1 (5 bases). Trimming cost V 4 bases and J 7 bases, with 20 bases left between them. Per germline, CDR1 SGHTS and CDR2 YDEGEE. The CDR3 has 15 amino acids. This chain's CDR3 is CASSLGESVSLGYTF. The CDR3 DNA follows: TGTGCCAGCAGCCTAGGGGAGTCGGTTTCGCTTGGCTACACCTTC. The full variable domain, its missing parts supplied by reference TRBV5-8 and TRBJ1-2, is EAGVTQSPTHLIKTRGQQATLRCSPISGHTSVYWYQQALGLGLQFLLWYDEGEERNRGNFPPRFSGRQFPNYSSELNVNALELEDSALYLCASSLGESVSLGYTFGSGTRLTVV.

This clonotype was seen a handful of times. The chain's CDR3 is CASTGPGLSTDTQYF. CDR3 DNA sequence: TGTGCCAGCACCGGTCCGGGACTCTCCACAGATACGCAGTATTTT. The chain employs TRBV9 and TRBJ2-3; perhaps TRBD2 as D (6 bases). Germline CDR1 and CDR2: SGDLS and YYNGEE. The length of the CDR3 is 15 residues. Trimming removed 6 bases from V and 2 bases from J, with 16 bases in between.

This clonotype was counted between two and nine times. The chain uses TRBV10-3 and TRBJ2-7; D unclear. The germline V and J ends were trimmed by 0 bases and 3 bases, with 12 bases remaining between them. Germline loops: CDR1 ENHRY, CDR2 SYGVKD. The CDR3 totals 15 residues. The CDR3 coding sequence is TGTGCCATCAGTGAGTCGACTGGACCTTACTACGAGCAGTACTTC. Residues: CAISESTGPYYEQYF.

The V call is TRBV25-1, the J call TRBJ1-6; D uncertain. The germline V gene encodes CDR1 MGHDK and CDR2 SYGVNS. V was clipped by 7 bases and J by 7 bases, with 8 bases between them. The CDR3 totals 12 residues. The CDR3 coding sequence is TGTGCCAGCACGCAGATGAATTCACCCCTCCACTTT. This translates into CASTQMNSPLHF.

In its sample, this clonotype was seen a few times. The rearrangement joins TRBV10-3 to TRBJ2-1; D may be TRBD2 (6 bases). This CDR3 contains 15 residues. CDR1 is ENHRY, CDR2 SYGVKD, per germline. The V end lost 3 bases, the J end lost 4 bases, and 13 bases lay between the germline ends. The chain's CDR3 is CAISEPGSGYNEQFF. CDR3 DNA: TGTGCCATCAGTGAACCGGGTAGCGGATACAATGAGCAGTTCTTC.

This clonotype has at least ten counts. The rearrangement uses TRBV12-3 or TRBV12-4 and TRBJ2-1; D is unclear. The CDR3 loop spans 12 amino acids. V lost 6 bases to trimming and J lost 7 bases, with 10 bases between them. DNA for the CDR3: TGTGCCAGCAGCTCCCTAGGAAATGAGCAGTTCTTC. Protein product: CASSSLGNEQFF.

This chain links TRBV12-3 or TRBV12-4 with TRBJ2-7, with D possibly matching TRBD2 (6 bases). The CDR3 totals 12 residues. V lost 7 bases to trimming and J lost 3 bases, with 10 bases between them. The CDR3 here is CASTWTIYEQYF. CDR3 nucleotides: TGTGCCAGCACCTGGACTATCTACGAGCAGTACTTC.

This clonotype came up a few times. The chain recombines TRBV7-8 with TRBJ1-1; D perhaps matches TRBD1 (6 bases). Germline lookup yields CDR1 SGHVS and CDR2 FQNEAQ. Between the trimmed V and J ends, which lost 6 bases and 0 bases, there was a span of 11 bases. The CDR3 covers 14 residues. The CDR3 protein is CASRREGVNTEAFF. The CDR3 region has the DNA TGTGCCAGCAGGAGAGAGGGGGTGAACACTGAAGCTTTCTTT. Based on the CDR3 plus reference TRBV7-8 and TRBJ1-1, the full variable domain is GAGVSQSPRYKVAKRGQDVALRCDPISGHVSLFWYQQALGQGPEFLTYFQNEAQLDKSGLPSDRFFAERPEGSVSTLKIQRTQQEDSAVYLCASRREGVNTEAFFGQGTRLTVV.